Listed here is a single TCR beta chain. Its antigen is not known. The junction departs from the called germline gene at one end, perhaps through a read error. RNA was extracted and reverse transcribed into cDNA as the sequencing template. Sequenced by immunoSEQ multiplex PCR; TCRdb stores in-frame clones only, minus some. The profile shows 180,000 or so clones, about 54% of them singletons. Treatment defined: oral pan-JAK inhibitor, 5-10 mg twice daily. Both peripheral blood and punch biopsies of lesional scalp skin were obtained from patients who had alopecia areata. The germline V gene encodes CDR1 SEHNR and CDR2 FQNEAQ (reference sequence). The CDR3 spans 15 residues. The data are from a study of CD8+ T cells in alopecia areata. For the study at large: Tofacitinib therapy lasting 6 to 18 months was followed by 6 months off drug.

Study observations and caveats: Alopecia totalis/universalis scalp especially showed more expanded CD8+ clones than normal scalp. Links between baseline CD8+ expansion and response need larger treated cohorts.

This clonotype was obtained from a human donor with alopecia areata. The J gene is TRBJ2-3, the V gene TRBV7-9, with 10 bases that match TRBD2. Sequenced here: CD4+ T cells sorted from blood, sampled between weeks 55 and 65, from a patient treated with tofacitinib. CDR3 in DNA: TGTGCCAGCAGCCTAGCGGGAGAACCCACAGATACGCAGTATTTT. Protein: CASSLAGEPTDTQYF.